The 19 T cell receptor beta chains in this list originate from one sample, sequenced in a study of OX40 agonist ivuxolimab in advanced cancers. TCRdb's copy holds only in-frame clones and misses some; the assay was immunoSEQ multiplex PCR. The data show 90,000 to 100,000 clones, 90% to 97% seen once. Source: CD4+ or CD8+ T cells sorted from blood, taken in a trial of the OX40 agonist ivuxolimab. The receptors originated from an adult with an advanced solid tumor such as melanoma, head and neck, liver or kidney cancer.

J is TRBJ2-1 and V is TRBV14; 11 bases match TRBD1. The germline V gene has CDR1 SGHDN and CDR2 FVKESK. CDR3 length equals 15 residues. After removal of 5 bases from V and 7 bases from J, the junction contained 7 bases not matched to a gene. CDR3 sequence (DNA): TGTGCCAGCAGCAACCGGGACAGGGGGTCAAATGAGCAGTTCTTC. Residues: CASSNRDRGSNEQFF.

V gene TRBV5-4 combines with J gene TRBJ2-1; 8 bases match TRBD1. The trim removed 2 bases at V and 4 bases at J, leaving 5 bases unmatched. The germline CDR1 and CDR2 sequences are SGHNT and YYREEE (reference sequence). This CDR3 contains 15 residues. Here the CDR3 DNA reads TGTGCCAGCAGCTTCACAGGGGGACTTTACAATGAGCAGTTCTTC. Its translation is CASSFTGGLYNEQFF. The whole variable domain, filled in from reference TRBV5-4 and TRBJ2-1, reads ETGVTQSPTHLIKTRGQQVTLRCSSQSGHNTVSWYQQALGQGPQFIFQYYREEENGRGNFPPRFSGLQFPNYSSELNVNALELDDSALYLCASSFTGGLYNEQFFGPGTRLTVL.

This clone was seen just once. V usage is TRBV2 and J usage is TRBJ2-7, with 8 positions matching TRBD1. This CDR3 has 14 amino acids. The ends lost 3 bases at V and 4 bases at J; junction bases unmatched: 5. Germline values: CDR1 SNHLY, CDR2 FYNNEI. The CDR3 is CASSEAGGEYEQYF. CDR3 DNA: TGTGCCAGCAGTGAGGCAGGGGGCGAATACGAGCAGTACTTC.

The chain combines TRBV7-9 with TRBJ1-4, with 7 bases lining up with TRBD1. The V segment lost 3 bases and the J segment 0 bases; nucleotides outside the gene matches: 1. The CDR3 runs 15 residues. CDR1 is SEHNR, CDR2 FQNEAQ, per germline (reference sequence). CDR3 in DNA: TGTGCCAGCAGCTTGGGGACAGCAACTAATGAAAAACTGTTTTTT. Translating gives CASSLGTATNEKLFF.

The rearrangement links TRBV28 to TRBJ1-1, with 7 bases identical to TRBD1. The germline gives CDR1 MDHEN, CDR2 SYDVKM. This CDR3 is 15 amino acids long. Losses at the gene ends were 3 bases for V and 0 bases for J; bases not matched to a gene: 4. As DNA, the CDR3 is TGTGCCAGCAGTTTCACAGGGGCAATGAACACTGAAGCTTTCTTT. Its protein is CASSFTGAMNTEAFF.

In DNA form, the CDR3 reads TGTGCCAGCAGTTACACTGATCAGGGCGTTAACACTGAAGCTTTCTTT. As protein: CASSYTDQGVNTEAFF. The chain recombines TRBV6-5 with TRBJ1-1; a weak D match, TRBD1 (5 bases). V lost 2 bases and J 2 bases, leaving 15 bases between the germline ends. The CDR3 has 16 residues. CDR1 MNHEY and CDR2 SVGAGI come from the germline V gene.

The V and J genes are TRBV9 and TRBJ1-5; the match to TRBD1 covers 8 bases. The CDR3 has 14 residues. The V gene's germline CDR1 is SGDLS and CDR2 YYNGEE. V trimming: 0 bases; J trimming: 7 bases; junction bases outside the gene matches: 3. The CDR3: CASSVEGTGQPQHF. The CDR3 DNA reads as TGTGCCAGCAGCGTAGAGGGGACAGGACAGCCCCAGCATTTT.

This clone was detected only a few times. DNA of the CDR3: TGTGCCAGCAGCTTAGGGGAGACTGGCTACACCTTC. It is translated as CASSLGETGYTF. The gene calls are TRBV7-9 and TRBJ1-2; no definite D call. Trimming removed 1 base at V and 7 bases at J, with 7 bases between. The CDR3 covers 12 residues. From germline, CDR1 is SEHNR and CDR2 FQNEAQ (reference sequence).

This CDR3 reads CASSQERGEDTIYF. The DNA of the CDR3 is TGCGCCAGCAGCCAAGAACGGGGGGAGGACACCATATATTTT. The rearrangement links TRBV4-1 to TRBJ1-3; D is possibly TRBD1 (5 bases). From germline, CDR1 is MGHRA and CDR2 YSYEKL. V dropped 0 bases and J dropped 8 bases, with 11 bases sitting between them. The CDR3 is made up of 14 amino acids.

This sequence joins TRBV7-9 and TRBJ1-2; D unclear. The CDR3 has 13 residues. V gave up 1 base and J gave up 8 bases, with 11 bases separating them. CDR1 is SEHNR and CDR2 is FQNEAQ in the germline V gene (reference sequence). The CDR3 region has the DNA TGTGCCAGCAGCTTAGGGGCCCGAGGAGGCTACACCTTC. Protein sequence: CASSLGARGGYTF.

The rearrangement uses TRBV28 and TRBJ1-4; a possible D gene is TRBD1 (5 bases). Germline CDR1 MDHEN, CDR2 SYDVKM. Between the trimmed V and J ends, which lost 5 bases and 4 bases, there was a span of 20 bases. CDR3 length equals 17 residues. The CDR3 sequence: CASSPAPTGLLNEKLFF. In nucleotides, the CDR3 is TGTGCCAGCAGTCCCGCCCCCACAGGCCTGCTTAATGAAAAACTGTTTTTT. Based on the CDR3 plus reference TRBV28 and TRBJ1-4, the full variable domain is DVKVTQSSRYLVKRTGEKVFLECVQDMDHENMFWYRQDPGLGLRLIYFSYDVKMKEKGDIPEGYSVSREKKERFSLILESASTNQTSMYLCASSPAPTGLLNEKLFFGSGTQLSVL.

The V call is TRBV19, the J call TRBJ1-5; 7 bases align to TRBD1. The germline gives CDR1 LNHDA, CDR2 SQIVND (reference sequence). The CDR3 length is 17 residues. Germline trimming cut 2 bases from V and 0 bases from J; bases unmatched to any gene: 7. The CDR3 spells CASSILSGTDSNQPQHF. DNA of the CDR3: TGTGCCAGTAGTATACTCTCCGGGACAGATAGCAATCAGCCCCAGCATTTT.

V and J are TRBV27 and TRBJ2-5; 7 bases match TRBD1. This CDR3 contains 15 residues. Per germline, CDR1 MNHEY and CDR2 SMNVEV (reference sequence). With V trimmed by 0 bases and J by 5 bases, 6 bases remained unmatched. CDR3 region: CASSLSGTAAETQYF. CDR3 sequence (DNA): TGTGCCAGCAGTTTATCGGGGACAGCGGCGGAGACCCAGTACTTC.

The chain uses TRBV4-2 and TRBJ1-1, with no clear D. This CDR3 spans 13 amino acids. Trimming stripped 0 bases from V and 1 base from J, with 3 bases between. Per the germline V gene, CDR1 is LGHNA and CDR2 is YNFKEQ. The DNA of the CDR3 is TGTGCCAGCAGCCAAGAAACGAACACTGAAGCTTTCTTT. Protein sequence: CASSQETNTEAFF.

V and J are TRBV4-1 and TRBJ2-5; TRBD2 matches at 8 bases. From germline, CDR1 is MGHRA and CDR2 YSYEKL. This CDR3 is built from 14 residues. V lost 4 bases and J lost 1; bases outside the gene matches: 2. CDR3 nucleotides: TGCGCCAGCAGCCCTGGGACTAGCCAAGAGACCCAGTACTTC. This translates into CASSPGTSQETQYF.

Points on this clone: The same CDR3 is also encoded by other DNA sequences in this sample. CDR3 DNA sequence: TGTGCCAGCAGTTTATCAGTAAATCAGCCCCAGCATTTT. As protein: CASSLSVNQPQHF. This sequence joins TRBV27 and TRBJ1-5; D is undetermined. Germline assignment: CDR1 MNHEY and CDR2 SMNVEV (reference sequence). Trimming removed 0 bases at V and 4 bases at J, with 4 bases between. The CDR3 is made up of 13 amino acids.

The genes are TRBV7-6 and TRBJ2-1; TRBD2 matches 8 bases. Germline V gene lookup returns CDR1 SGHVS and CDR2 FNYEAQ. The CDR3 is 14 amino acids. The V segment lost 4 bases and the J segment 7 bases; nucleotides outside the gene matches: 6. CDR3 DNA sequence: TGTGCCAGCAGCTATAGCGGGACCCTGAATGAGCAGTTCTTC. This translates into CASSYSGTLNEQFF.

This clone was counted only a few times. This chain joins TRBV13 and TRBJ1-1; D call uncertain. Germline V gene sequence: CDR1 PRHDT, CDR2 FYEKMQ (reference sequence). Trimming removed 4 bases from V and 7 bases from J, with 13 bases in between. CDR3 length: 13 residues. The CDR3 sequence is CASSSVTPSEAFF. The DNA for the CDR3 is TGTGCCAGCAGCTCCGTAACGCCGAGTGAAGCTTTCTTT.

The V and J genes are TRBV19 and TRBJ1-2, with D possibly matching TRBD1 (5 bases). Trimming cost V 1 base and J 6 bases, with 12 bases left between them. In germline, CDR1 is LNHDA, CDR2 SQIVND (reference sequence). The CDR3 is 14 amino acids. CDR3 in amino acids: CASSIVSGKDGYTF. The DNA for the CDR3 is TGTGCCAGTAGTATAGTGTCAGGGAAGGATGGCTACACCTTC. The complete variable domain, with remaining parts taken from reference TRBV19 and TRBJ1-2, reads DGGITQSPKYLFRKEGQNVTLSCEQNLNHDAMYWYRQDPGQGLRLIYYSQIVNDFQKGDIAEGYSVSREKKESFPLTVTSAQKNPTAFYLCASSIVSGKDGYTFGSGTRLTVV.